The next 32 T cell receptor beta chains were all read from a single sample in a study of regulatory T cells in long-lasting Graves disease. CDR3 regions were amplified by Arm-PCR using iRepertoire HTBI primers to build TCR beta libraries. Each CDR3 protein gets one entry after TCRdb re-called the multiplex PCR reads with MiXCR. The data hold a few hundred thousand distinct CDR3 sequences, with about 15% observed a single time. Time point reported: newly diagnosed GD, antithyroid drugs for less than 3 months. PBMC-extracted RNA yielded the TCR library. These same data were also listed under a study on T cells in Graves' hyperthyroidism and ophthalmopathy.

Sequenced here: peripheral blood mononuclear cells (PBMCs), sampled at new diagnosis, from a patient treated with antithyroid drugs. The receptors originated from a woman aged 40 to 50 with Graves disease.

The V and J genes are TRBV20-1 and TRBJ2-7; TRBD2 matches 8 bases. The germline CDR1 and CDR2 sequences are DFQATT and SNEGSKA (reference sequence). The CDR3 spans 15 residues. V gave up 3 bases and J gave up 5 bases; unmatched junction bases: 12. The CDR3 DNA reads TGCAGTGCTAGTGCGGGACTAGAGTTTCGTGACGAGCAGTACTTC. This sequence encodes CSASAGLEFRDEQYF.

This clonotype was counted many times. The chain carries TRBV27 and TRBJ2-3, with 8 bases identical to TRBD2. Trimming took 3 bases from V and 5 from J; bases not matched to a gene: 7. This CDR3 region has 15 residues. CDR1 is MNHEY, CDR2 SMNVEV, per germline (reference sequence). The CDR3 spells CASSLGLGGRDTQYF. The CDR3 region has the DNA TGTGCCAGCAGTTTGGGACTAGGGGGACGAGATACGCAGTATTTT.

V is TRBV2 and J is TRBJ2-5; no reliable D call. Trimming took off 3 bases at V and 5 bases at J, with 10 bases between the two ends. CDR3 length equals 13 residues. Looked up from germline, CDR1 is SNHLY and CDR2 is FYNNEI. As DNA, the CDR3 is TGTGCCAGCAGTGACTCTGAGTTGGAGACCCAGTACTTC. The encoded protein is CASSDSELETQYF.

The genes are TRBV20-1 and TRBJ2-7; D is perhaps TRBD1 (6 bases). Trimming took 3 bases from V and 3 from J, leaving 15 bases between them. The CDR3 length is 14 residues. Germline V lookup: CDR1 DFQATT, CDR2 SNEGSKA (reference sequence). CDR3 coding DNA: TGCAGTGCTAGGTCAGGGGCGACTCTCTACGAGCAGTACTTC. Its protein product is CSARSGATLYEQYF.

This clonotype was detected a few times. The V gene is TRBV6-1, the J gene TRBJ1-1, with 7 bases fitting TRBD1. With V trimmed by 5 bases and J by 0 bases, 12 bases remained unmatched. The V gene's germline CDR1 is MNHNS and CDR2 SASEGT. CDR3 length: 17 amino acids. The CDR3 DNA sequence: TGTGCCAGCAGTAGCAGGGGGTTCGGTCGTGTGAACACTGAAGCTTTCTTT. Its protein is CASSSRGFGRVNTEAFF.

This clonotype appeared many times. The rearrangement links TRBV20-1 to TRBJ2-1; 7 bases line up with TRBD2. There are 15 residues in the CDR3. V was clipped by 5 bases and J by 3 bases; unmatched bases: 10. Germline V gene lookup returns CDR1 DFQATT and CDR2 SNEGSKA (reference sequence). CDR3 amino acids: CSAPEGGSNYNEQFF. The CDR3 nucleotides read TGCAGTGCTCCGGAGGGCGGGAGTAACTACAATGAGCAGTTCTTC.

This clonotype was picked up many times. The J gene is TRBJ2-7, the V gene TRBV6-1; 8 bases are a match to TRBD1. The V segment lost 4 bases and the J segment 1 base; nucleotides outside the gene matches: 6. The germline V gene encodes CDR1 MNHNS and CDR2 SASEGT. The CDR3 length is 15 residues. This CDR3 is CASSAPGTGSYEQYF. CDR3 nucleotides: TGTGCCAGCAGTGCCCCCGGGACAGGTTCCTACGAGCAGTACTTC.

This clonotype appeared many times. The rearrangement links TRBV19 to TRBJ1-1; possible D gene TRBD1, 5 bases. Germline lookup yields CDR1 LNHDA and CDR2 SQIVND (reference sequence). V lost 5 bases and J lost 8, with 15 bases in between. The CDR3 runs to 13 residues. CDR3 bases: TGTGCCAGTAGTCCGGGGGGAAATTCGGAAGCTTTCTTT. Protein sequence: CASSPGGNSEAFF.

For this clonotype: The likely explanation is a read error, given a far larger clone one base away. The V call is TRBV12-3 or TRBV12-4, the J call TRBJ1-1; D may be TRBD1 (5 bases). CDR3 length: 13 amino acids. The CDR3 nucleotides read TGTGCCAGCGGCCCCGCGGGACTAGCCGTGGAGTATTTT. Translating it yields CASGPAGLAVEYF.

The gene calls are TRBV20-1 and TRBJ2-1; 10 bases match TRBD2. The CDR3 has 15 residues. Germline CDR1 and CDR2: DFQATT and SNEGSKA (reference sequence). V was pared by 3 bases and J by 8 bases, with 10 bases of the junction left unmatched. The CDR3 is CSASPTGTSVYEQFF. The DNA for the CDR3 is TGCAGTGCTAGCCCAACCGGGACTAGCGTCTATGAGCAGTTCTTC.

The table lists this clonotype with a few counts. A much larger clone lies one base from this, so it may be a read error. The chain joins TRBV6-2 or TRBV6-3 to TRBJ2-5, with 7 positions matching TRBD1. The CDR3 spans 13 residues. Losses at the gene ends were 4 bases for V and 3 bases for J; bases not matched to a gene: 2. The germline V gene encodes CDR1 MNHEY and CDR2 SVGEGT. This CDR3 is CASSCDREETQYF. In DNA, the CDR3 is TGTGCCAGCAGTTGCGACAGGGAAGAGACCCAGTACTTC.

This clonotype appeared many times. The gene calls are TRBV2 and TRBJ1-1; D unresolved. Trimming removed 3 bases from V and 6 bases from J, with 5 bases in between. CDR1 and CDR2 (germline): SNHLY, FYNNEI. The CDR3 is made up of 11 amino acids. DNA for the CDR3: TGTGCCAGCAGTGATGGGCCTGAAGCTTTCTTT. The encoded protein is CASSDGPEAFF.

This clonotype was observed many times. J is TRBJ2-1 and V is TRBV5-4; no clear D. The CDR3 contains 16 residues. Trimming shortened V by 4 bases and J by 4 bases, and 18 bases separated the two germline ends. CDR1 SGHNT and CDR2 YYREEE come from the germline V gene (reference sequence). The CDR3 region has the DNA TGTGCCAGCAGCCCATTACCGATCGCCCAATACAATGAGCAGTTCTTC. The encoded protein is CASSPLPIAQYNEQFF.

At least ten counts were recorded for this clonotype. The genes are TRBV12-3 or TRBV12-4 and TRBJ2-3; the D is unclear. V dropped 4 bases and J dropped 2 bases, with 4 bases sitting between them. This CDR3 is built from 12 residues. This CDR3 is CASSSHTDTQYF. Written as DNA, the CDR3 is TGTGCCAGCAGTTCCCACACAGATACGCAGTATTTT.

This clonotype turned up a few times. The chain combines TRBV10-3 with TRBJ2-1; the match to TRBD1 covers 7 bases. Germline V lookup: CDR1 ENHRY, CDR2 SYGVKD. The CDR3 totals 15 residues. The trim removed 2 bases at V and 6 bases at J, leaving 7 bases unmatched. In DNA, the CDR3 is TGTGCCATCAGTGAGCCTCAGACAGGGTCCAATGAGCAGTTCTTC. Amino acids: CAISEPQTGSNEQFF.

This clonotype occurred a few times. The chain carries TRBV12-3 or TRBV12-4 and TRBJ2-2; possibly TRBD1 for D (6 bases). This CDR3 contains 13 residues. The V gene lost 6 bases and the J gene lost 9 bases, with 14 bases spanning the gap. The CDR3 DNA sequence: TGTGCCAGCAGCCCAACAGGGAGACGGGAGCTGTTTTTT. It translates to CASSPTGRRELFF.

This clonotype was detected ten times or more. The chain carries TRBV27 and TRBJ2-7; 9 nucleotides align to TRBD1. The CDR3 length is 16 residues. Germline V gives CDR1 MNHEY, CDR2 SMNVEV (reference sequence). The ends lost 5 bases at V and 4 bases at J; junction bases unmatched: 12. The CDR3 loop reads CASSKTGTGLSYEQYF. Written as DNA, the CDR3 is TGTGCCAGCAGTAAAACCGGGACAGGGCTATCATACGAGCAGTACTTC.

This clonotype was observed many times. The rearrangement joins TRBV28 to TRBJ1-5; D might be TRBD1 (6 bases). V was pared by 2 bases and J by 1 base, with 9 bases between. The germline gives CDR1 MDHEN, CDR2 SYDVKM. This CDR3 region has 15 residues. CDR3 coding DNA: TGTGCCAGCAGTTTAGGGGACATAAGCAATCAGCCCCAGCATTTT. It translates to CASSLGDISNQPQHF.

The chain couples TRBV2 to TRBJ1-3, with D possibly matching TRBD1 (5 bases). The CDR3 has 15 residues. Trimming cost V 3 bases and J 1 base, with 10 bases left between them. Germline V lookup: CDR1 SNHLY, CDR2 FYNNEI. The CDR3 loop is CASSDLGVSGNTIYF. The DNA for the CDR3 is TGTGCCAGCAGTGATCTGGGGGTATCTGGAAACACCATATATTTT. The full variable domain, completed using reference TRBV2 and TRBJ1-3, is EPEVTQTPSHQVTQMGQEVILRCVPISNHLYFYWYRQILGQKVEFLVSFYNNEISEKSEIFDDQFSVERPDGSNFTLKIRSTKLEDSAMYFCASSDLGVSGNTIYFGEGSWLTVV.

Details on this clonotype: This clone may be a read error of a much larger clone one base away. The chain recombines TRBV20-1 with TRBJ2-2; D tentatively fits TRBD1 or TRBD2 (5 bases each). The CDR3 runs to 16 residues. Between the trimmed V and J ends, which lost 4 bases and 3 bases, there was a span of 18 bases. Germline loops: CDR1 DFQATT, CDR2 SNEGSKA (reference sequence). CDR3 in amino acids: CSAMGVARLDTGELFF. DNA of the CDR3: TGCAGTGCTATGGGGGTCGCCCGCCTGGACACCGGGGAGCTGTTTTTT.

This clonotype has at least ten counts. In nucleotides, the CDR3 is TGTGCCAGCACCACAGGTGGGAGCTCCTACGAGCAGTACTTC. Protein: CASTTGGSSYEQYF. The rearrangement joins TRBV11-3 to TRBJ2-7; D may be TRBD1 or TRBD2 (5 bases each). Germline V gene data show CDR1 as SGHNT and CDR2 as YENEEA. The ends were cut back, 7 bases at V and 0 bases at J, with 13 bases in the middle. The CDR3 is 14 residues long. Drawing the rest from reference TRBV11-3 and TRBJ2-7, the complete variable domain is EAGVVQSPRYKIIEKKQPVAFWCNPISGHNTLYWYLQNLGQGPELLIRYENEEAVDDSQLPKDRFSAERLKGVDSTLKIQPAELGDSAVYLCASTTGGSSYEQYFGPGTRLTVT.

A note on this clonotype: A read error may produce the germline difference seen at one junction end. The J gene is TRBJ2-1, the V gene TRBV5-1; 10 bases are a match to TRBD2. Germline V gene data show CDR1 as SGHRS and CDR2 as YFSETQ. This CDR3 spans 15 amino acids. Here the CDR3 reads CASSLAGGSYNEQLF. CDR3 DNA sequence: TGCGCCAGCAGCTTAGCGGGAGGGTCCTACAATGAGCAGCTCTTC.

This sequence joins TRBV6-2 or TRBV6-3 and TRBJ2-3; 9 bases are a match to TRBD2. The CDR3 totals 15 residues. Per germline, CDR1 MNHEY and CDR2 SVGEGT. Unmatched junction bases numbered 8, after V lost 5 bases and J lost 5 bases. The CDR3 DNA is TGTGCCAGCAGTCGTAGCGGGAGTTTTGGAGATACGCAGTATTTT. This encodes CASSRSGSFGDTQYF.

This clonotype was counted a few times. The chain uses TRBV11-1 and TRBJ2-7, with TRBD2 as a possible D gene (5 bases). Trimming removed 2 bases at V and 0 bases at J, with 17 bases between. CDR1 and CDR2 (germline): SGHAT, FQDESV (reference sequence). This CDR3 contains 17 residues. In DNA, the CDR3 is TGTGCCAGCAGCTTACTATCTGAGGGAAAATACTCCTACGAGCAGTACTTC. Protein sequence: CASSLLSEGKYSYEQYF.

CDR3 region: CSAESGVRHGYTF. Written as DNA, the CDR3 is TGCAGCGCCGAGTCGGGGGTTAGACATGGCTACACCTTC. The chain employs TRBV29-1 and TRBJ1-2; D perhaps matches TRBD1 (5 bases). From germline, CDR1 is SQVTM and CDR2 ANQGSEA. The V end was cut by 7 bases, the J end by 6 bases, with 18 bases between. The CDR3 spans 13 residues.

This clonotype has a count of ten or more. J is TRBJ2-7 and V is TRBV2; D is unclear. CDR1 is SNHLY, CDR2 FYNNEI, per germline. This CDR3 has 11 amino acids. Trimming took 7 bases from V and 1 from J, leaving 5 bases between them. The DNA of the CDR3 is TGTGCCAGCATTAAGTCCTACGAGCAGTACTTC. Translating it yields CASIKSYEQYF.

This chain connects TRBV5-1 to TRBJ1-1, with 8 bases aligning to TRBD1. The CDR3 is 15 residues long. Germline assignment: CDR1 SGHRS and CDR2 YFSETQ. V lost 4 bases, J lost 6 bases, and 11 bases stayed unmatched. The CDR3 protein is CASSPGDRSVSEAFF. The CDR3 DNA reads TGCGCCAGCAGCCCGGGGGACAGGAGTGTGTCTGAAGCTTTCTTT.

This clonotype was detected a few times. The V and J genes are TRBV18 and TRBJ2-7; 12 nucleotides agree with TRBD2. The trim removed 4 bases at V and 3 bases at J, leaving 4 bases unmatched. Germline V lookup: CDR1 KGHSH, CDR2 LQKENI. CDR3 size: 15 residues. The CDR3: CASSLSSGRDYEQYF. CDR3 bases: TGTGCCAGCTCACTGTCTAGCGGGAGGGACTACGAGCAGTACTTC.

This clonotype was seen at least ten times. The J gene is TRBJ1-2, the V gene TRBV7-2, with D possibly matching TRBD1 (6 bases). Germline assignment: CDR1 SGHTA and CDR2 FQGNSA. There are 15 residues in the CDR3. The V and J ends lost 5 bases and 4 bases respectively, with 17 bases between them. In nucleotides, the CDR3 is TGTGCCAGCAGCCCCAACCTGGGGGGGCTCTATGGCTACACCTTC. As protein: CASSPNLGGLYGYTF.

This clonotype was observed many times. The chain links TRBV5-5 to TRBJ2-1; 9 bases line up with TRBD2. The CDR3 extends over 12 amino acids. Germline CDR1 is SGHKS and CDR2 is YYEKEE (reference sequence). The trim removed 2 bases at V and 13 bases at J, leaving 4 bases unmatched. DNA for the CDR3: TGTGCCAGCAGCTTCGGCGGGAGGGGTCAGTTCTTC. Translation: CASSFGGRGQFF.

This clonotype was observed at least ten times. J is TRBJ2-4 and V is TRBV29-1; D possibly corresponds to TRBD1 (6 bases). The CDR3 contains 12 residues. Deletions cut 1 base from V and 15 bases from J, with 16 bases between. Looked up from germline, CDR1 is SQVTM and CDR2 is ANQGSEA. CDR3 in DNA: TGCAGCGTTGAAGGGACAGTCCCCCCTCGGTACTTC. It yields the protein CSVEGTVPPRYF. Variable domain in full (rest from reference TRBV29-1 and TRBJ2-4): SAVISQKPSRDICQRGTSLTIQCQVDSQVTMMFWYRQQPGQSLTLIATANQGSEATYESGFVIDKFPISRPNLTFSTLTVSNMSPEDSSIYLCSVEGTVPPRYFGAGTRLSVL.

The chain combines TRBV6-1 with TRBJ1-3; no firm D call. There are 11 residues in the CDR3. CDR1 and CDR2 from the germline V gene are MNHNS and SASEGT. Trimming left V 7 bases short and J 7 bases short, with 8 bases between. CDR3 residues: CASKSRNTIYF. The CDR3 region has the DNA TGTGCCAGCAAGTCCCGCAACACCATATATTTT.